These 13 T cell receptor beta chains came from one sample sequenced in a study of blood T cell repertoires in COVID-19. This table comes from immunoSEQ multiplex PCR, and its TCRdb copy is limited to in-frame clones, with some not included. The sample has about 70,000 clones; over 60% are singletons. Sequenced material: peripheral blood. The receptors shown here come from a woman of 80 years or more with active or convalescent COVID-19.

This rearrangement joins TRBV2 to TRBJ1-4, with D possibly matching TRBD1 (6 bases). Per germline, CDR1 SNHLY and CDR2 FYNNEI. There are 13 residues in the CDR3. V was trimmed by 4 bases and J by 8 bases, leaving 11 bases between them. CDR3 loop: CASSVAGDEKLFF. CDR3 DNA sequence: TGTGCCAGCAGTGTGGCAGGGGACGAAAAACTGTTTTTT.

The DNA for the CDR3 is TGTGCCAGTACCACCACGACAGGGAAGGCTTTCTTT. Translating it yields CASTTTTGKAFF. The chain joins TRBV19 to TRBJ1-1; TRBD1 matches 7 bases. This CDR3 contains 12 residues. J gave up 11 bases and V 7 bases, and 10 bases lay outside the gene matches. CDR1 and CDR2 (germline): LNHDA, SQIVND (reference sequence).

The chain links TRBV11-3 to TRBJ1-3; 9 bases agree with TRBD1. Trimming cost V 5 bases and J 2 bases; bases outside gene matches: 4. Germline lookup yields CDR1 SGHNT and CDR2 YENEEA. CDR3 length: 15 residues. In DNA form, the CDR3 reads TGTGCCAGCAGCCCCGGACAGGGGCCTGGAAACACCATATATTTT. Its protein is CASSPGQGPGNTIYF.

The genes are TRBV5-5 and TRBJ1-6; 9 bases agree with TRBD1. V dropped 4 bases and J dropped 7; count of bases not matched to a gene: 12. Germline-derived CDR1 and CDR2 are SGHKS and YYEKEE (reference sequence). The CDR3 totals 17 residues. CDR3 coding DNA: TGTGCCAGCAGCGCCCCGGGACAGGGAACTTCGAATTCACCCCTCCACTTT. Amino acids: CASSAPGQGTSNSPLHF.

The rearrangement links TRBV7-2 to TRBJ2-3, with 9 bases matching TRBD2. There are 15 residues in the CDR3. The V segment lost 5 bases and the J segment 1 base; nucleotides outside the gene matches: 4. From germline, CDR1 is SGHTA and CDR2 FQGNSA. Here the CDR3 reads CASSISGGRTDTQYF. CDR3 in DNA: TGTGCCAGCAGCATTAGCGGGGGCCGCACAGATACGCAGTATTTT. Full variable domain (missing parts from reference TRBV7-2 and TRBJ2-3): GAGVSQSPSNKVTEKGKDVELRCDPISGHTALYWYRQSLGQGLEFLIYFQGNSAPDKSGLPSDRFSAERTGGSVSTLTIQRTQQEDSAVYLCASSISGGRTDTQYFGPGTRLTVL.

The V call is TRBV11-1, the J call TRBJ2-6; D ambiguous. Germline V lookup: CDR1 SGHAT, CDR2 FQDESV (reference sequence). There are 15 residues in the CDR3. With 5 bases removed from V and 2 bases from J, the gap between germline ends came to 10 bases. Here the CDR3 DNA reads TGTGCCAGCAGCCTCGGTAGCACTGGGGCCAACGTCCTGACTTTC. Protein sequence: CASSLGSTGANVLTF.

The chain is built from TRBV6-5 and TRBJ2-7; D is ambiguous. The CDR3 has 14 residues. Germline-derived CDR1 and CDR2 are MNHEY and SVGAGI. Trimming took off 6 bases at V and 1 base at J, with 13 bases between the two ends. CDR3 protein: CASSPTLQSYEQYF. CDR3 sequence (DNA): TGTGCCAGCAGCCCAACCCTCCAGTCCTACGAGCAGTACTTC.

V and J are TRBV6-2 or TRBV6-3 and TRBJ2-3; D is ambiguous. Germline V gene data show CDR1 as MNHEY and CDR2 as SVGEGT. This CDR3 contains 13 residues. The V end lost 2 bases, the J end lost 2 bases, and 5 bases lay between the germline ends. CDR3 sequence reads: CASSYLFTDTQYF. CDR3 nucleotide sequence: TGTGCCAGCAGTTACCTCTTCACAGATACGCAGTATTTT.

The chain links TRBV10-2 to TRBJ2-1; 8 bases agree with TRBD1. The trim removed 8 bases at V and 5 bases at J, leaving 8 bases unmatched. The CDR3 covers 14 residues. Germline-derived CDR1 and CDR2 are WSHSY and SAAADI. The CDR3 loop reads CASATGTGDNEQFF. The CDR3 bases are TGCGCCAGCGCAACCGGGACAGGCGACAATGAGCAGTTCTTC.

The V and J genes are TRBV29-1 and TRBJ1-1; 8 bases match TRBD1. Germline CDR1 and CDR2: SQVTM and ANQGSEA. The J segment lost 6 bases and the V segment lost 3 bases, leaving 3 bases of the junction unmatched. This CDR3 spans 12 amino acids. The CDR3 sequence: CSVERTGSEAFF. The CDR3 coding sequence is TGCAGCGTTGAGAGGACAGGGTCTGAAGCTTTCTTT.

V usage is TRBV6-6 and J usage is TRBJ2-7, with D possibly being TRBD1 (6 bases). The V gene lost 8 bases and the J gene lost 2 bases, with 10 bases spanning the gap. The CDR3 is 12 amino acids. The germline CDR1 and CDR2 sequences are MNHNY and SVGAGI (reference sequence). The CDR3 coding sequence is TGTGCCAGCCTAAGGACAGCCTACGAGCAGTACTTC. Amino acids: CASLRTAYEQYF.

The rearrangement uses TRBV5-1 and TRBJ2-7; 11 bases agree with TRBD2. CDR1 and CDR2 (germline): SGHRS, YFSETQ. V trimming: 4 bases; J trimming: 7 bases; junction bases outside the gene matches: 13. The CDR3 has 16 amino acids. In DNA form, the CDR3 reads TGCGCCAGCAGCCCGGGAGAGGGGACTAGCGGCGGAGAGCAGTACTTC. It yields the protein CASSPGEGTSGGEQYF.

The DNA of the CDR3 is TGTGCCATCAGCCTACAGGGAGTCGGATCACCCCTCCACTTT. This codes for CAISLQGVGSPLHF. This sequence joins TRBV10-3 and TRBJ1-6, with D possibly being TRBD1 (6 bases). This CDR3 comprises 14 residues. In germline, CDR1 is ENHRY, CDR2 SYGVKD. The V end was cut by 6 bases, the J end by 10 bases, with 16 bases between.